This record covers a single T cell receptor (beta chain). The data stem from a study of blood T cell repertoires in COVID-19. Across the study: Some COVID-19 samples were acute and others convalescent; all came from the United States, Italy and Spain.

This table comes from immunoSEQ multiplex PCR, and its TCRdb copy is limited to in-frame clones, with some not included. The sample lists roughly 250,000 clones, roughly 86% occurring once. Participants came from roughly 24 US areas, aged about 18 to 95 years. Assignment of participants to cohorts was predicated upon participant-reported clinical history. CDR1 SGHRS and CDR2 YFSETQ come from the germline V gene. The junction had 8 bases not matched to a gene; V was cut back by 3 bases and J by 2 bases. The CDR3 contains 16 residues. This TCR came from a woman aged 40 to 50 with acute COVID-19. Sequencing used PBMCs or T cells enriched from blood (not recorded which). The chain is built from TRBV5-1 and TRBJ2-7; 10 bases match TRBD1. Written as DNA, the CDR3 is TGCGCCAGCAGCTCGCCTGGGGACAGGGGACCCTACGAGCAGTACTTC. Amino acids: CASSSPGDRGPYEQYF. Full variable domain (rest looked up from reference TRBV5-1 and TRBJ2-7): KAGVTQTPRYLIKTRGQQVTLSCSPISGHRSVSWYQQTPGQGLQFLFEYFSETQRNKGNFPGRFSGRQFSNSRSEMNVSTLELGDSALYLCASSSPGDRGPYEQYFGPGTRLTVT.